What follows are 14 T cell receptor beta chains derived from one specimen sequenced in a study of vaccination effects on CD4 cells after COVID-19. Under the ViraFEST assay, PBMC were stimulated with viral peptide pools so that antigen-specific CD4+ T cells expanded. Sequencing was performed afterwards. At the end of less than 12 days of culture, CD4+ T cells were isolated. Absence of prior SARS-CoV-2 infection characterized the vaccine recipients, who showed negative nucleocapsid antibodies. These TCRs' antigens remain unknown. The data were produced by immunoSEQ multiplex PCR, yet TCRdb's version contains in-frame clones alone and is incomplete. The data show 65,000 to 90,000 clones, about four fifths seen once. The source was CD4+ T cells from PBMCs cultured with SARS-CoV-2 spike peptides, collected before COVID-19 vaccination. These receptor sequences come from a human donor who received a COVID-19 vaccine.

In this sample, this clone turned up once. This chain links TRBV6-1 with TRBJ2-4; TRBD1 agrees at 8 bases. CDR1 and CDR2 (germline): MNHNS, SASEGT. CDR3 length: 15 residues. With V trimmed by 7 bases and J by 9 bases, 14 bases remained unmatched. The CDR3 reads CASTRGSGQDGIQYF. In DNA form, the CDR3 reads TGTGCCAGCACCAGGGGATCGGGACAGGATGGCATTCAGTACTTC.

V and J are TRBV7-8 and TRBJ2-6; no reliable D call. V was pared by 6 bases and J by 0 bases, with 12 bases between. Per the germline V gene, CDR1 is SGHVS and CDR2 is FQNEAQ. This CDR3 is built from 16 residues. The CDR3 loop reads CASRTTGSSGANVLTF. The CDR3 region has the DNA TGTGCCAGCAGGACCACCGGGTCCTCTGGGGCCAACGTCCTGACTTTC.

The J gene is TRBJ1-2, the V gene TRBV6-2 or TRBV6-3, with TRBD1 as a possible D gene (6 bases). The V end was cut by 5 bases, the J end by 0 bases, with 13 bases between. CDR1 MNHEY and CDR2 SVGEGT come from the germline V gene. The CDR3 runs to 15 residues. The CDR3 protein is CASSTGTTTNYGYTF. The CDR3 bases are TGTGCCAGCAGTACAGGGACAACTACTAACTATGGCTACACCTTC.

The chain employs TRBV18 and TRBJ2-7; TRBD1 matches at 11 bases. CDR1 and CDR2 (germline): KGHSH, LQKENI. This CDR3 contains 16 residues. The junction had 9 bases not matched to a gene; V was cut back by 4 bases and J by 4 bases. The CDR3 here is CASSRGGTGGSYEQYV. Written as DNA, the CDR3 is TGTGCCAGCTCACGAGGTGGGACAGGGGGGTCATACGAGCAGTACGTC.

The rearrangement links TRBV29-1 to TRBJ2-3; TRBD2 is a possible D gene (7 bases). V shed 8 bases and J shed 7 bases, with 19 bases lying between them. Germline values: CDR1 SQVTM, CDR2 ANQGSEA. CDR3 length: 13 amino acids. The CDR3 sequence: CSLNGGGPNTQYF. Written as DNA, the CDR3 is TGCAGCTTGAATGGCGGGGGCCCGAATACGCAGTATTTT.

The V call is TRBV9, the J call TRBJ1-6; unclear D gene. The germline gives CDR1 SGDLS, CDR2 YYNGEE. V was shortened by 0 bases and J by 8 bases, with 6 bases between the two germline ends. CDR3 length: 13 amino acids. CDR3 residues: CASSVAWDSPLHF. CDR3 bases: TGTGCCAGCAGCGTAGCCTGGGATTCACCCCTCCACTTT.

The CDR3 spells CASSTDTGPEKLFF. CDR3 nucleotides: TGTGCCAGTAGTACCGACACCGGTCCTGAAAAACTGTTTTTT. The chain combines TRBV19 with TRBJ1-4, with no clear D. The germline V and J ends were trimmed by 4 bases and 7 bases, with 13 bases remaining between them. The CDR3 has 14 residues. The germline gives CDR1 LNHDA, CDR2 SQIVND (reference sequence).

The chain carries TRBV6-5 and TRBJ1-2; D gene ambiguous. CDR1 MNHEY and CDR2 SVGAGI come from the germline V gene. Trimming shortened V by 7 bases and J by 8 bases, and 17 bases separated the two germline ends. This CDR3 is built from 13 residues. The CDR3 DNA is TGTGCCAGCACCGGGGATTGGGTCCGCGGCTACACCTTC. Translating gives CASTGDWVRGYTF.

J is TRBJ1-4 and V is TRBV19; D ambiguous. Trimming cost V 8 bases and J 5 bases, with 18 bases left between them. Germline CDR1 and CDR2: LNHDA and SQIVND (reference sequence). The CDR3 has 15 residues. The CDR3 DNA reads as TGTGCCAGTGCTAAGGGATCGGTCACCAATGAAAAACTGTTTTTT. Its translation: CASAKGSVTNEKLFF.

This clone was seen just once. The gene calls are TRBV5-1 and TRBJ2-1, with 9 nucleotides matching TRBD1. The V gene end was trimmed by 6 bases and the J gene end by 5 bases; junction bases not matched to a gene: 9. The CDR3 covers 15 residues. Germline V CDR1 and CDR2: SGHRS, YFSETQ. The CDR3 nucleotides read TGCGCCAGCACCCCGACGGGACAGGGCCACAATGAGCAGTTCTTC. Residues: CASTPTGQGHNEQFF.

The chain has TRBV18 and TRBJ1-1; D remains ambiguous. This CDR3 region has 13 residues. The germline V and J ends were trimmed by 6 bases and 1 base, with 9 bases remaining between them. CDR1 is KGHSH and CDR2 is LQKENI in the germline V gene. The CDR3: CASSPSGNTEAFF. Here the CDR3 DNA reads TGTGCCAGCTCCCCCTCCGGGAACACTGAAGCTTTCTTT.

CDR3 bases: TGTGCCAGCACCAACCAGGGACGGAACAATCAGCCCCAGCATTTT. Protein product: CASTNQGRNNQPQHF. The chain is built from TRBV6-5 and TRBJ1-5, with D perhaps TRBD1 (5 bases). The length of the CDR3 is 15 residues. Trimming took off 7 bases at V and 3 bases at J, with 16 bases between the two ends. Germline lookup yields CDR1 MNHEY and CDR2 SVGAGI.

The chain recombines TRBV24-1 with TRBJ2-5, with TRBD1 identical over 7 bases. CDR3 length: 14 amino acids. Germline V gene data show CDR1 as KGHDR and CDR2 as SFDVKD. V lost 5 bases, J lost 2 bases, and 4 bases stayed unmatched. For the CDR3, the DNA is TGTGCCACCAGTGTGACAGGGACGCAAGAGACCCAGTACTTC. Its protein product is CATSVTGTQETQYF.

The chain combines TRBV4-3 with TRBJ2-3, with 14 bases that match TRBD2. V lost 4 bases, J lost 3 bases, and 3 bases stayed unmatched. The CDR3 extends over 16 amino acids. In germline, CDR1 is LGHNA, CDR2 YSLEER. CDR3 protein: CASSLGLAGGTDTQYF. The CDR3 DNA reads TGCGCCAGCAGCCTAGGACTAGCGGGGGGAACAGATACGCAGTATTTT.